One and the same sample provided the 32 T cell receptor beta chains below, sequenced in a study of a mutant IDH1 vaccine in newly diagnosed glioma. The table came from immunoSEQ multiplex PCR; TCRdb's copy has only in-frame clones and leaves some out. This table has about 98,000 clones, 70% to 90% appearing once. This sample's time point: baseline, week 1 (first vaccination visit). Treatment meaning: pre-vaccination baseline after standard-of-care therapy. The source was PBMCs, collected from a glioma patient treated with radiotherapy, temozolomide or both. These receptors originate from a woman aged 50 to 60 with glioma.

Only one count was recorded for this clone. This chain uses TRBV18 with TRBJ2-7; D is unclear. The CDR3 has 13 amino acids. Germline loops: CDR1 KGHSH, CDR2 LQKENI. Trimming removed 0 bases from V and 6 bases from J, with 9 bases in between. The CDR3 DNA follows: TGTGCCAGCTCACCACCAGGGAAAGGCGAGCAGTACTTC. It encodes CASSPPGKGEQYF.

The CDR3: CASSWGPGQGGGYTF. For the CDR3, the DNA is TGCGCCAGCAGCTGGGGGCCCGGACAGGGAGGAGGCTACACCTTC. The rearrangement joins TRBV5-1 to TRBJ1-2, with TRBD1 identical over 8 bases. The junction had 12 bases not matched to a gene; V was cut back by 3 bases and J by 8 bases. Germline loops: CDR1 SGHRS, CDR2 YFSETQ. The CDR3 consists of 15 residues.

The chain recombines TRBV4-2 with TRBJ1-4; the D gene is possibly TRBD1 (6 bases). The CDR3 has 15 amino acids. Germline V gene sequence: CDR1 LGHNA, CDR2 YNFKEQ. V shed 0 bases and J shed 5 bases, with 10 bases lying between them. The CDR3 reads CASSQDTGLNEKLFF. The CDR3 nucleotides read TGTGCCAGCAGCCAAGATACAGGGTTGAATGAAAAACTGTTTTTT.

The chain recombines TRBV27 with TRBJ2-1; TRBD2 is a possible D gene (6 bases). The germline V gene has CDR1 MNHEY and CDR2 SMNVEV (reference sequence). This CDR3 spans 16 amino acids. The V end was cut by 5 bases, the J end by 4 bases, with 18 bases between. The CDR3 protein is CASSTTLGGPYNEQFF. CDR3 nucleotides: TGTGCCAGCAGTACGACCCTCGGAGGGCCGTACAATGAGCAGTTCTTC.

The chain uses TRBV7-6 and TRBJ2-7; 10 bases match TRBD2. J was trimmed by 4 bases and V by 1 base; bases with no gene match: 4. The CDR3 length is 15 residues. Germline V gives CDR1 SGHVS, CDR2 FNYEAQ. This CDR3 reads CASSLESSGSYEQYF. The CDR3 region has the DNA TGTGCCAGCAGCTTAGAGTCTAGCGGGAGTTACGAGCAGTACTTC. The full variable domain, its missing parts supplied by reference TRBV7-6 and TRBJ2-7, is GAGVSQSPRYKVTKRGQDVALRCDPISGHVSLYWYRQALGQGPEFLTYFNYEAQQDKSGLPNDRFSAERPEGSISTLTIQRTEQRDSAMYRCASSLESSGSYEQYFGPGTRLTVT.

The rearrangement uses TRBV2 and TRBJ1-2; no firm D call. In germline, CDR1 is SNHLY, CDR2 FYNNEI. CDR3 length: 13 residues. V lost 6 bases and J 0 bases, leaving 8 bases between the germline ends. CDR3 sequence (DNA): TGTGCCAGCAGCAGAGTTTCTAACTATGGCTACACCTTC. Encoded protein: CASSRVSNYGYTF.

J is TRBJ2-1 and V is TRBV6-6, with D tentatively TRBD1 (5 bases). Per the germline V gene, CDR1 is MNHNY and CDR2 is SVGAGI (reference sequence). V gave up 6 bases and J gave up 3 bases, with 9 bases separating them. The CDR3 contains 13 residues. CDR3 in DNA: TGTGCCAGCAGCCTCGGACACTACAATGAGCAGTTCTTC. This translates into CASSLGHYNEQFF.

The V and J genes are TRBV10-3 and TRBJ1-2; tentatively, D is TRBD1 (5 bases). The V end was cut by 2 bases, the J end by 5 bases, with 21 bases between. The CDR3 loop spans 17 amino acids. Germline assignment: CDR1 ENHRY and CDR2 SYGVKD. The CDR3 spells CAISEPGPTTRLYGYTF. The DNA for the CDR3 is TGTGCCATCAGTGAGCCGGGACCGACCACTCGCTTGTATGGCTACACCTTC.

V and J are TRBV10-1 and TRBJ2-2; D may be TRBD1 or TRBD2 (5 bases each). The germline V and J ends were trimmed by 2 bases and 7 bases, with 14 bases remaining between them. Germline CDR1 reads WNHNN; CDR2 reads SYGVQD (reference sequence). This CDR3 is 15 amino acids long. The CDR3 is CASSEAGATIGELFF. The CDR3 nucleotides are TGCGCCAGCAGTGAGGCCGGGGCTACGATCGGGGAGCTGTTTTTT.

This chain joins TRBV15 and TRBJ2-6; D remains ambiguous. CDR1 is LNHNV, CDR2 YYDKDF, per germline (reference sequence). V gave up 5 bases and J gave up 0 bases, with 8 bases separating them. The length of the CDR3 is 15 residues. CDR3 sequence reads: CATSGYSSGANVLTF. In DNA, the CDR3 is TGTGCCACCAGCGGATACAGCTCTGGGGCCAACGTCCTGACTTTC.

The rearrangement links TRBV5-1 to TRBJ2-1; D perhaps matches TRBD2 (5 bases). Trimming stripped 7 bases from V and 0 bases from J, with 11 bases between. This CDR3 is 14 amino acids long. Germline V gives CDR1 SGHRS, CDR2 YFSETQ. The CDR3 DNA is TGCGCCAGCGGGCTAGGAGGCTCCTACAATGAGCAGTTCTTC. It codes for CASGLGGSYNEQFF.

The J gene is TRBJ1-1, the V gene TRBV27; unclear D gene. The V gene lost 4 bases and the J gene lost 1 base, with 7 bases spanning the gap. Germline V lookup: CDR1 MNHEY, CDR2 SMNVEV (reference sequence). The CDR3 sequence is 13 residues long. CDR3: CASSSLRNTEAFF. In nucleotides, the CDR3 is TGTGCCAGCAGTTCCCTCAGGAACACTGAAGCTTTCTTT.

The gene calls are TRBV21-1 and TRBJ1-2. TRBV21-1 is a recognized pseudogene. The CDR3 covers 14 residues. The CDR3 nucleotides are TGTGCCAGTACGCGGAGTCCCGGGGACTATGGCTACACCTTC. Protein: CASTRSPGDYGYTF.

The chain joins TRBV5-4 to TRBJ1-1; D is perhaps TRBD1 (5 bases). Trimming removed 2 bases at V and 5 bases at J, with 10 bases between. This CDR3 contains 13 residues. CDR1 is SGHNT and CDR2 is YYREEE in the germline V gene (reference sequence). For the CDR3, the DNA is TGTGCCAGCAGCTTAGGGGCGCGGACTGAAGCTTTCTTT. It codes for CASSLGARTEAFF.

The rearrangement uses TRBV11-2 and TRBJ2-2; D perhaps matches TRBD1 (6 bases). The V end lost 3 bases, the J end lost 4 bases, and 18 bases lay between the germline ends. CDR1 and CDR2 (germline): SGHAT, FQNNGV. This CDR3 is built from 17 residues. This chain's CDR3 is CASSFPSSTGGTGELFF. The CDR3, as DNA: TGTGCCAGCAGCTTCCCTTCCTCGACAGGCGGCACCGGGGAGCTGTTTTTT.

This clone was observed a single time. V is TRBV10-1 and J is TRBJ2-7, with 7 bases fitting TRBD1. Per the germline V gene, CDR1 is WNHNN and CDR2 is SYGVQD (reference sequence). The CDR3 totals 14 residues. The V and J ends lost 6 bases and 4 bases, in that order; junction bases with no gene match: 9. The CDR3 protein is CASSGTAIPYEQYF. CDR3 sequence (DNA): TGCGCCAGCAGCGGGACAGCCATACCATACGAGCAGTACTTC.

The V gene is TRBV27, the J gene TRBJ1-2; possibly TRBD1 for D (6 bases). The CDR3 loop spans 15 amino acids. Between the trimmed V and J ends, which lost 5 bases and 5 bases, there was a span of 18 bases. Germline lookup yields CDR1 MNHEY and CDR2 SMNVEV (reference sequence). The chain's CDR3 is CASSINRQGPYGYTF. The CDR3 DNA sequence: TGTGCCAGCAGTATAAACAGGCAGGGGCCTTATGGCTACACCTTC.

This clone was counted a single time. The V call is TRBV9, the J call TRBJ2-6; D perhaps matches TRBD2 (5 bases). The V end was cut by 4 bases, the J end by 6 bases, with 17 bases between. Germline V gene lookup returns CDR1 SGDLS and CDR2 YYNGEE. The CDR3 sequence is 16 residues long. CDR3 sequence (DNA): TGTGCCAGCAGCCCATCCAGCGGCAGCCAGGCCAACGTCCTGACTTTC. This encodes CASSPSSGSQANVLTF.

The DNA of the CDR3 is TGTGCCAGCAGCTTGGAAGGGATTCAGCCCCAGCATTTT. Translating it yields CASSLEGIQPQHF. The chain recombines TRBV5-8 with TRBJ1-5; D gene ambiguous. The V end was cut by 0 bases, the J end by 6 bases, with 7 bases between. CDR1 and CDR2 from the germline V gene are SGHTS and YDEGEE. This CDR3 has 13 amino acids.

The V gene is TRBV10-2, the J gene TRBJ2-5; 11 nucleotides align to TRBD2. The CDR3 runs 14 residues. V shed 5 bases and J 2 bases; nucleotides not matched to a gene: 1. In germline, CDR1 is WSHSY, CDR2 SAAADI. CDR3 sequence (DNA): TGCGCCAGCAGTCGACTAGCGGGACAAGAGACCCAGTACTTC. It is translated as CASSRLAGQETQYF.

The gene calls are TRBV7-9 and TRBJ1-3, with a possible D match to TRBD1 (6 bases). Germline assignment: CDR1 SEHNR and CDR2 FQNEAQ (reference sequence). The CDR3 is made up of 16 amino acids. V lost 5 bases and J 0 bases, leaving 14 bases between the germline ends. CDR3 DNA sequence: TGTGCCAGCAGCCCCACGGGGGCGAGCTCTGGAAACACCATATATTTT. Encoded protein: CASSPTGASSGNTIYF.

This rearrangement joins TRBV5-4 to TRBJ2-2; 7 bases are shared with TRBD1. The CDR3 has 17 residues. V lost 1 base to trimming and J lost 0 bases; unmatched junction nucleotides: 6. CDR1 is SGHNT, CDR2 YYREEE, per germline (reference sequence). Here the CDR3 reads CASSLTRTGSNTGELFF. CDR3 nucleotide sequence: TGTGCCAGCAGCTTGACTAGGACAGGATCGAACACCGGGGAGCTGTTTTTT. Supplemented by reference TRBV5-4 and TRBJ2-2, the full variable domain reads ETGVTQSPTHLIKTRGQQVTLRCSSQSGHNTVSWYQQALGQGPQFIFQYYREEENGRGNFPPRFSGLQFPNYSSELNVNALELDDSALYLCASSLTRTGSNTGELFFGEGSRLTVL.

The chain is built from TRBV5-8 and TRBJ2-3; TRBD2 matches at 9 bases. The junction had 9 bases not matched to a gene; V was cut back by 6 bases and J by 4 bases. The germline gives CDR1 SGHTS, CDR2 YDEGEE. This CDR3 is 15 amino acids long. The CDR3 is CASTWGLAFADTQYF. Here the CDR3 DNA reads TGTGCCAGCACCTGGGGACTAGCCTTCGCAGATACGCAGTATTTT.

CDR3: CASSPGQGAAGELFF. CDR3 DNA sequence: TGTGCCAGCTCTCCTGGTCAGGGAGCGGCCGGGGAGCTGTTTTTT. The J gene is TRBJ2-2, the V gene TRBV18; D may correspond to TRBD1 or TRBD2 (5 bases each). The CDR3 covers 15 residues. The germline V gene encodes CDR1 KGHSH and CDR2 LQKENI. V dropped 6 bases and J dropped 6 bases, with 17 bases sitting between them.

Turning to this clone: The same CDR3 is also encoded by other DNA sequences in this sample. This rearrangement joins TRBV6-1 to TRBJ2-7; the D is unclear. The CDR3 contains 11 residues. The V end was cut by 6 bases, the J end by 0 bases, with 3 bases between. Germline V lookup: CDR1 MNHNS, CDR2 SASEGT. The CDR3 spells CASRNSYEQYF. As DNA, the CDR3 is TGTGCCAGCAGAAACTCCTACGAGCAGTACTTC.

In its sample, this clone was seen once. This chain joins TRBV6-6 and TRBJ1-2; D is uncertain. This CDR3 is built from 14 residues. Germline V gene data show CDR1 as MNHNY and CDR2 as SVGAGI (reference sequence). V lost 0 bases to trimming and J lost 6 bases, with 11 bases between them. The CDR3 region is CASSYSTRNDGYTF. The CDR3 DNA follows: TGTGCCAGCAGTTACTCCACGAGGAACGATGGCTACACCTTC.

The chain recombines TRBV5-6 with TRBJ2-4, with D perhaps TRBD1 or TRBD2 (5 bases each). The CDR3 length is 15 residues. The V gene's germline CDR1 is SGHDT and CDR2 YYEEEE. V was cut by 0 bases and J by 6 bases, with 13 bases left in between. The CDR3 nucleotides read TGTGCCAGCAGCTTGGTGGCAGGGCGGGCAAACATTCAGTACTTC. Protein product: CASSLVAGRANIQYF.

The chain carries TRBV28 and TRBJ1-4; D remains unclear. The germline CDR1 and CDR2 sequences are MDHEN and SYDVKM. The CDR3 has 16 residues. V was cut by 3 bases and J by 4 bases, with 15 bases left in between. This CDR3 is CASSFQGGPNNEKLFF. For the CDR3, the DNA is TGTGCCAGCAGTTTCCAAGGCGGACCGAATAATGAAAAACTGTTTTTT.

The chain combines TRBV19 with TRBJ1-6; possible D gene TRBD1, 5 bases. Germline V gene lookup returns CDR1 LNHDA and CDR2 SQIVND (reference sequence). Trimming removed 3 bases at V and 10 bases at J, with 16 bases between. This CDR3 spans 15 amino acids. The CDR3 coding sequence is TGTGCCAGTAGTATGGGGACGGACCCAGTCTCACCCCTCCACTTT. This codes for CASSMGTDPVSPLHF. Supplemented by reference TRBV19 and TRBJ1-6, the full variable domain reads DGGITQSPKYLFRKEGQNVTLSCEQNLNHDAMYWYRQDPGQGLRLIYYSQIVNDFQKGDIAEGYSVSREKKESFPLTVTSAQKNPTAFYLCASSMGTDPVSPLHFGNGTRLTVT.

V usage is TRBV9 and J usage is TRBJ2-7; TRBD2 agrees at 11 bases. J was trimmed by 7 bases and V by 4 bases; bases with no gene match: 10. CDR3 size: 15 residues. Germline values: CDR1 SGDLS, CDR2 YYNGEE. The CDR3 sequence is CASSPSTSGRGEQYF. CDR3 DNA: TGTGCCAGCAGCCCAAGCACTAGCGGGAGAGGAGAGCAGTACTTC.

The gene calls are TRBV27 and TRBJ2-3; TRBD2 agrees at 7 bases. The CDR3 length is 19 residues. V was clipped by 0 bases and J by 1 base; unmatched bases: 13. Per the germline V gene, CDR1 is MNHEY and CDR2 is SMNVEV (reference sequence). The CDR3 DNA sequence: TGTGCCAGCAGTTTATCTGTAAGGGGAAGCGGGACTCGCACAGATACGCAGTATTTT. Translation gives CASSLSVRGSGTRTDTQYF.

V usage is TRBV10-1 and J usage is TRBJ2-2; D tentatively reads TRBD1 or TRBD2 (6 bases each). The germline V and J ends were trimmed by 6 bases and 2 bases, with 16 bases remaining between them. Germline-derived CDR1 and CDR2 are WNHNN and SYGVQD (reference sequence). There are 16 residues in the CDR3. The chain's CDR3 is CASRGRGDHNTGELFF. The CDR3 region has the DNA TGCGCCAGCAGGGGTAGGGGGGACCACAACACCGGGGAGCTGTTTTTT.